The clone carrying this TCR beta chain was counted at least ten times. This specimen comes from a study of spatial heterogeneity in lung cancer. Germline V gives CDR1 MNHEY, CDR2 SMNVEV (reference sequence). CDR3 length equals 14 residues. J gave up 5 bases and V 5 bases, and 8 bases lay outside the gene matches. TCRdb processed the 5' RACE reads anew with MiXCR; each CDR3 protein has one entry. Of about 23,000 distinct CDR3 sequences in the sample, about 4.7% are singletons; the top ten hold 4.5% to 6.5%. Time point defined: sample taken at primary tumor resection. Sequences were derived from PBMCs, sampled at surgery. The rearrangement uses TRBV27 and TRBJ1-2, with 7 bases fitting TRBD1. This receptor was taken from a male donor with early-stage non-small cell lung cancer. This chain's CDR3 is CASSPMGQKYGYTF. CDR3 nucleotides: TGTGCCAGCAGTCCAATGGGACAGAAATATGGCTACACCTTC.